This T cell receptor beta chain came from a study of blood T cell repertoires in COVID-19 (TCRdb year 2020). General notes on the study: Samples covering the acute and convalescent phases of COVID-19 were provided by collaborators in the United States, Italy and Spain. The prospective study material was composed of cDNA or gDNA derived from T cells, B-cell-depleted T cells, or PBMCs. Deeply sampled blood TCRbeta repertoires from subjects exposed to, actively infected with, or recovered from COVID-19 were included in the dataset. The repertoires were made available in a free public database intended to serve as a resource for research on the immune response to SARS-CoV-2. The samples were drawn from two sources: the first 160 participants of the ongoing ImmuneRACE study, and about 1,300 subjects contributed by 6 global collaborators. Nearly every sample came with metadata listing a de-identified subject ID, COVID-19 status, age in years and sex. Where available, HLA class I and class II types were taken from metadata supplied by the sample provider and were not determined by assay-based typing.

In the case of this clone: Its antigen has not been determined. No much larger clonotype is one base removed from it; base qualities were not supplied.

Each collaborating institution followed its own protocols to collect whole blood in K2EDTA tubes. Collaborator samples were shipped for TCRbeta analysis as frozen whole blood, isolated PBMCs, or DNA extracted from either sample type. TCRbeta CDR3 regions were amplified from genomic DNA using the immunoSEQ Assay, a bias-controlled multiplex PCR. Turning to the authors' computational methods: The number of nucleated cells in each sample was estimated from the amplification of reference gene primers within the assay. Sequence reads were collapsed and filtered to measure the absolute abundance of every unique TCRbeta CDR3 rearrangement. For each sample, productive Simpson clonality was calculated as the square root of Simpson's diversity index across productive rearrangements. Drawn from immuneACCESS, this table holds only the in-frame rearrangements with V and J called that TCRdb kept. Clones are partly lost; checked studies trace under half to an unresolved V gene and leave the rest unexplained. The D gene and trimming were derived from the DNA, and the V and J assignments and clone size from that table. The sample contains about 120,000 clones, roughly 83% of them found a single time. Of the sample, under 5% is held by the ten largest clones.

Overall study outcomes, separate from this receptor: The quantity of clinical and demographic metadata differed by source and by participant and was supplied without curation.

At the junction V is shortened by 6 bases and J by 5 bases, with 8 bases in between. In the germline V gene, CDR1 corresponds to SQVTM and CDR2 to ANQGSEA. The CDR3, from cysteine to phenylalanine, totals 11 residues. The read is trimmed to its CDR3 DNA, 33 bases read in frame from base 1. The receptor chain draws on TRBV29-1 and TRBJ2-1; the D gene cannot be named for sure. This TCR was sampled from a woman of 80 years or more with acute or convalescent COVID-19. Sequenced: peripheral blood. The CDR3 is CSVHNNNEQFF. The DNA reads as follows: TGCAGCGTCCACAACAACAATGAGCAGTTCTTC.